This T cell receptor (beta chain) was obtained from a study of T cell changes during pregnancy in multiple sclerosis. Method: immunoSEQ multiplex PCR; TCRdb's copy keeps in-frame clones and lacks some. The table shows around 100,000 clones, with roughly 92% occurring only once. Germline CDR1 is SGHTA and CDR2 is FQGTGA. The V end was cut by 8 bases, the J end by 5 bases, with 13 bases between. The CDR3 consists of 13 residues. The starting material was peripheral blood, obtained after pregnancy. The receptor was isolated from a female donor with multiple sclerosis, enrolled in a pregnancy study. The V gene is TRBV7-3, the J gene TRBJ1-5; no definite D call. This chain's CDR3 is CASSLGADQPQHF. CDR3 DNA: TGTGCCAGCTCGTTGGGAGCTGATCAGCCCCAGCATTTT.